The rows below give T cell receptor beta chains drawn from one sample of a study of control samples from healthy donors and cancer patients. The assay was immunoSEQ multiplex PCR, and TCRdb's table has in-frame clones only and misses some. In the table there are about 120,000 clones, 80% to 95% of which are singletons. Sequencing was performed on PBMCs. These TCRs come from a man older than 75 with head and neck cancer. CDR3s include the opening cysteine and the closing phenylalanine or tryptophan. The D gene is left open where the match is weak. Clone size appears in some rows only: once, few, many, or a class for an expanded clone.

J: TRBJ1-2; length: 14; size: -; D: -; V: TRBV7-9; CDR3: CASSARDGTYGYTF; DNA: TGTGCCAGCTCTGCTAGGGACGGGACCTATGGCTACACCTTC
J: TRBJ1-1; length: 13; size: -; D: -; V: TRBV10-1; CDR3: CASSESLGGEAFF; DNA: TGCGCCAGCAGTGAGTCTTTAGGTGGTGAAGCTTTCTTT
J: TRBJ1-1; length: 15; size: -; D: TRBD1; V: TRBV9; CDR3: CASSYRTGWATEAFF; DNA: TGTGCCAGCAGCTACCGGACAGGGTGGGCCACTGAAGCTTTCTTT
J: TRBJ2-2; length: 14; size: -; D: -; V: TRBV14; CDR3: CASSPRQDTGELFF; DNA: TGTGCCAGCAGCCCCCGACAGGACACCGGGGAGCTGTTTTTT
J: TRBJ2-7; length: 12; size: -; D: -; V: TRBV5-1; CDR3: CASSFGPNEQYF; DNA: TGCGCCAGCAGCTTTGGACCGAACGAGCAGTACTTC
J: TRBJ1-1; length: 12; size: -; D: -; V: TRBV6-6; CDR3: CASIGPRAEAFF; DNA: TGTGCCAGCATCGGGCCTCGGGCTGAAGCTTTCTTT
J: TRBJ2-3; length: 13; size: -; D: -; V: TRBV15; CDR3: CATSRGLADTQYF; DNA: TGTGCCACCAGCAGAGGGCTGGCCGATACGCAGTATTTT
J: TRBJ2-7; length: 15; size: -; D: -; V: TRBV4-1; CDR3: CASSQGAMTVYEQYF; DNA: TGCGCCAGCAGCCAGGGGGCAATGACCGTTTACGAGCAGTACTTC
J: TRBJ2-2; length: 16; size: -; D: -; V: TRBV7-2; CDR3: CASSLFGGGGSGELFF; DNA: TGTGCCAGCAGCTTATTTGGTGGGGGAGGATCCGGGGAGCTGTTTTTT
J: TRBJ1-3; length: 15; size: -; D: -; V: TRBV5-1; CDR3: CASSLVQNSGNTIYF; DNA: TGCGCCAGCAGCTTGGTGCAGAACTCTGGAAACACCATATATTTT
J: TRBJ2-7; length: 10; size: -; D: -; V: TRBV2; CDR3: CASKTHEQYF; DNA: TGTGCCAGTAAAACACACGAGCAGTACTTC
J: TRBJ2-7; length: 14; size: -; D: TRBD1; V: TRBV7-8; CDR3: CASSNRDRVHEQYF; DNA: TGTGCCAGCAGCAACCGGGACAGGGTCCACGAGCAGTACTTC
J: TRBJ1-3; length: 16; size: -; D: -; V: TRBV30; CDR3: CAWSLGALSSGNTIYF; DNA: TGTGCCTGGAGTTTGGGGGCCTTATCCTCTGGAAACACCATATATTTT
J: TRBJ1-1; length: 16; size: -; D: -; V: TRBV3-1/TRBV3-2; CDR3: CASSQEGEQVNTEAFF; DNA: TGTGCCAGCAGCCAAGAAGGAGAACAGGTCAACACTGAAGCTTTCTTT
J: TRBJ2-3; length: 18; size: -; D: TRBD2; V: TRBV6-2/TRBV6-3; CDR3: CASSYSYSGRARTDTQYF; DNA: TGTGCCAGCAGTTACTCCTATAGCGGGAGGGCCCGCACAGATACGCAGTATTTT
J: TRBJ1-2; length: 16; size: once; D: -; V: TRBV4-1; CDR3: CASSQAGTPINYGYTF; DNA: TGCGCCAGCAGCCAAGCGGGGACACCGATTAACTATGGCTACACCTTC
J: TRBJ2-5; length: 12; size: -; D: -; V: TRBV11-3; CDR3: CASSLSGETQYF; DNA: TGTGCCAGCAGCTTATCGGGAGAGACCCAGTACTTC
J: TRBJ2-5; length: 11; size: once; D: -; V: TRBV2; CDR3: CASSVQETQYF; DNA: TGTGCCAGCAGTGTTCAGGAGACCCAGTACTTC
J: TRBJ2-2; length: 15; size: few; D: TRBD1; V: TRBV5-4; CDR3: CASSFRDRNTGELFF; DNA: TGTGCCAGCAGCTTCCGGGACAGGAACACCGGGGAGCTGTTTTTT
J: TRBJ1-2; length: 13; size: -; D: -; V: TRBV5-4; CDR3: CASSLNTDYGYTF; DNA: TGTGCCAGCAGCTTAAACACAGACTATGGCTACACCTTC
J: TRBJ2-1; length: 16; size: -; D: TRBD1; V: TRBV4-1; CDR3: CASSQVGQGTYNEQFF; DNA: TGCGCCAGCAGCCAGGTCGGACAGGGCACCTACAATGAGCAGTTCTTC
J: TRBJ2-1; length: 15; size: -; D: TRBD2; V: TRBV4-2; CDR3: CASSQGLAGGDEQFF; DNA: TGTGCCAGCAGCCAAGGACTAGCGGGGGGGGATGAGCAGTTCTTC
J: TRBJ1-6; length: 12; size: -; D: -; V: TRBV7-9; CDR3: CASSRDGTPLHF; DNA: TGTGCCAGCAGCCGTGACGGTACACCCCTCCACTTT
J: TRBJ1-2; length: 13; size: -; D: TRBD1; V: TRBV12-3/TRBV12-4; CDR3: CASSPDRGRGYTF; DNA: TGTGCCAGCAGTCCCGACAGGGGGCGCGGCTACACCTTC
J: TRBJ2-7; length: 14; size: -; D: TRBD1; V: TRBV27; CDR3: CASSVLGQGYEQYF; DNA: TGTGCCAGCAGCGTGCTCGGACAGGGCTACGAGCAGTACTTC
J: TRBJ1-1; length: 14; size: -; D: -; V: TRBV5-1; CDR3: CASSPGEANTEAFF; DNA: TGCGCCAGCAGCCCGGGGGAGGCGAACACTGAAGCTTTCTTT
J: TRBJ1-4; length: 15; size: -; D: -; V: TRBV2; CDR3: CASSEGPWMAEKLFF; DNA: TGTGCCAGCAGTGAAGGGCCGTGGATGGCGGAAAAACTGTTTTTT
J: TRBJ2-3; length: 15; size: -; D: TRBD1; V: TRBV16; CDR3: CASSQRGGEGDTQYF; DNA: TGTGCCAGCAGCCAAAGAGGGGGCGAGGGAGATACGCAGTATTTT
J: TRBJ1-2; length: 14; size: -; D: -; V: TRBV4-1; CDR3: CASSPRDPSYGYTF; DNA: TGCGCCAGCAGCCCACGGGACCCCTCGTATGGCTACACCTTC
J: TRBJ2-3; length: 16; size: -; D: TRBD2; V: TRBV2; CDR3: CANSAGETGSTDTQYF; DNA: TGTGCCAACAGTGCGGGGGAAACTGGTAGCACAGATACGCAGTATTTT
J: TRBJ1-1; length: 13; size: -; D: -; V: TRBV11-2; CDR3: CASSPTLGTEAFF; DNA: TGTGCCAGCAGCCCCACCTTGGGCACTGAAGCTTTCTTT
J: TRBJ2-7; length: 16; size: -; D: TRBD1; V: TRBV3-1/TRBV3-2; CDR3: CASSQGRGQGTREQYF; DNA: TGTGCCAGCAGCCAAGGTCGAGGACAGGGTACTCGCGAGCAGTACTTC
J: TRBJ1-2; length: 19; size: -; D: -; V: TRBV7-5; CDR3: CVRSRGPPGTGPGIYGYTF; DNA: TGTGTCAGAAGCCGTGGGCCGCCCGGGACAGGGCCCGGGATTTATGGCTACACCTTC
J: TRBJ1-2; length: 15; size: -; D: -; V: TRBV12-5; CDR3: CASGLRRGGSDGYTF; DNA: TGTGCTAGTGGTTTGCGCCGGGGGGGGTCGGATGGCTACACCTTC
J: TRBJ2-1; length: 12; size: once; D: TRBD2; V: TRBV24-1; CDR3: CATSDFSGSQFF; DNA: TGTGCCACCAGTGATTTTAGCGGGTCCCAATTCTTC
J: TRBJ1-1; length: 14; size: -; D: -; V: TRBV5-1; CDR3: CASSQQGGRTEAFF; DNA: TGCGCCAGCAGCCAACAGGGAGGAAGGACTGAAGCTTTCTTT